These 20 T cell receptor beta chains were sequenced from one sample in a study of T cells in tuberculosis. Measured with immunoSEQ multiplex PCR; TCRdb has only the in-frame clones, and not every one. The sample records around 30,000 clones, roughly 83% being singletons. Stated time point: new active TB diagnosis, blood taken before or within 7 days of starting treatment. The material was PBMCs, obtained at tuberculosis diagnosis. All receptors come from an adult with tuberculosis.

The rearrangement joins TRBV25-1 to TRBJ2-2, with TRBD2 matching 10 bases. Germline V CDR1 and CDR2: MGHDK, SYGVNS. After removal of 1 base from V and 6 bases from J, the junction contained 8 bases not matched to a gene. This CDR3 has 17 residues. This CDR3 is CASSESRLAGWAGELFF. For the CDR3, the DNA is TGTGCCAGCAGTGAATCCCGACTAGCGGGTTGGGCCGGGGAGCTGTTTTTT.

In this sample, this clone turned up a few times. The chain is built from TRBV30 and TRBJ1-4, with D hard to call. Germline-derived CDR1 and CDR2 are GTSNPN and SVGIG (reference sequence). This CDR3 is built from 12 residues. The V and J ends lost 5 bases and 6 bases respectively, with 10 bases between them. The CDR3 loop reads CAWGPGYEKLFF. Written as DNA, the CDR3 is TGTGCCTGGGGGCCGGGATATGAAAAACTGTTTTTT.

The CDR3 DNA reads as TGTGCCAGCTCACCACCGGGCGGCAGGGGCTACGAGCAGTACTTC. It yields the protein CASSPPGGRGYEQYF. The gene calls are TRBV18 and TRBJ2-7, with D maybe TRBD1 (6 bases). The CDR3 loop spans 15 amino acids. CDR1 KGHSH and CDR2 LQKENI come from the germline V gene. Between the trimmed V and J ends, which lost 0 bases and 3 bases, there was a span of 12 bases.

V and J are TRBV27 and TRBJ2-1; tentatively, D is TRBD1 (7 bases). Germline V gene lookup returns CDR1 MNHEY and CDR2 SMNVEV (reference sequence). V dropped 10 bases and J dropped 0 bases, with 25 bases sitting between them. CDR3 length: 18 amino acids. The CDR3 DNA reads as TGTGCCACCGCCCGGACAGGCGGGGCGGGGAGCTCCTACAATGAGCAGTTCTTC. Translating it yields CATARTGGAGSSYNEQFF.

The chain links TRBV27 to TRBJ2-2, with no clear D. Germline CDR1 MNHEY, CDR2 SMNVEV (reference sequence). The CDR3 loop spans 14 amino acids. V lost 3 bases and J 3 bases, leaving 8 bases between the germline ends. The CDR3 loop reads CASSFYPDTGELFF. The CDR3 DNA reads TGTGCCAGCAGTTTCTACCCGGACACCGGGGAGCTGTTTTTT.

In DNA form, the CDR3 reads TGTGCCAGTAGTACCGCTAGAGATACGCAGTATTTT. As protein: CASSTARDTQYF. The chain employs TRBV19 and TRBJ2-3; D not certain. The CDR3 length is 12 residues. Trimming took off 4 bases at V and 5 bases at J, with 7 bases between the two ends. Germline assignment: CDR1 LNHDA and CDR2 SQIVND (reference sequence).

The J gene is TRBJ1-1, the V gene TRBV14; TRBD1 might be the D (6 bases). Trimming cost V 3 bases and J 2 bases, with 19 bases left between them. The CDR3 spans 17 residues. Germline V lookup: CDR1 SGHDN, CDR2 FVKESK. The CDR3 reads CASSHRLNAGVNTEAFF. CDR3 coding DNA: TGTGCCAGCAGCCACCGTCTCAATGCAGGGGTTAACACTGAAGCTTTCTTT.

The chain combines TRBV5-1 with TRBJ2-3, with D perhaps matching TRBD1 (6 bases). CDR3 length equals 15 residues. V was cut by 4 bases and J by 4 bases, with 16 bases left in between. Germline assignment: CDR1 SGHRS and CDR2 YFSETQ. CDR3 DNA sequence: TGCGCCAGCAGCCCTGAATGGGGGCGCGCAGATACGCAGTATTTT. Protein sequence: CASSPEWGRADTQYF.

This rearrangement joins TRBV27 to TRBJ2-2, with a weak D call TRBD2 (5 bases). Trimming shortened V by 6 bases and J by 7 bases, and 15 bases separated the two germline ends. In germline, CDR1 is MNHEY, CDR2 SMNVEV (reference sequence). This CDR3 comprises 14 residues. The DNA for the CDR3 is TGTGCCAGCAGCTTAACTAGGACTGACGGGGAGCTGTTTTTT. As protein: CASSLTRTDGELFF.

The J gene is TRBJ1-1, the V gene TRBV5-1; 7 bases agree with TRBD1. CDR3 size: 17 residues. Germline V gene lookup returns CDR1 SGHRS and CDR2 YFSETQ. The V segment lost 4 bases and the J segment 4 bases; nucleotides outside the gene matches: 16. CDR3 in amino acids: CASSRIDFEGALTEAFF. In nucleotides, the CDR3 is TGCGCCAGCAGCCGTATCGATTTTGAGGGGGCGCTCACTGAAGCTTTCTTT.

This sequence joins TRBV9 and TRBJ2-3, with 10 nucleotides matching TRBD2. This CDR3 contains 17 residues. In germline, CDR1 is SGDLS, CDR2 YYNGEE. Unmatched junction bases numbered 10, after V lost 0 bases and J lost 6 bases. The CDR3 coding sequence is TGTGCCAGCAGCGTAGACTCGAAGAGCGGGGGGGCCGATACGCAGTATTTT. Its protein product is CASSVDSKSGGADTQYF. The full variable domain, with the rest looked up from reference TRBV9 and TRBJ2-3, is DSGVTQTPKHLITATGQRVTLRCSPRSGDLSVYWYQQSLDQGLQFLIQYYNGEERAKGNILERFSAQQFPDLHSELNLSSLELGDSALYFCASSVDSKSGGADTQYFGPGTRLTVL.

The chain couples TRBV4-1 to TRBJ1-5, with TRBD1 as a possible D gene (6 bases). Between the trimmed V and J ends, which lost 0 bases and 7 bases, there was a span of 22 bases. This CDR3 is built from 18 residues. Germline V gives CDR1 MGHRA, CDR2 YSYEKL. The CDR3: CASSQDWAAYRVGQPQHF. For the CDR3, the DNA is TGCGCCAGCAGCCAAGATTGGGCAGCCTACAGGGTAGGGCAGCCCCAGCATTTT.

This chain uses TRBV18 with TRBJ2-2, with 8 positions matching TRBD1. The germline V gene encodes CDR1 KGHSH and CDR2 LQKENI. Germline trimming cut 5 bases from V and 5 bases from J; bases unmatched to any gene: 7. This CDR3 comprises 15 residues. CDR3 nucleotides: TGTGCCAGCTCATCGCAGGGGGCAGAGACCGGGGAGCTGTTTTTT. Its protein is CASSSQGAETGELFF.

CDR3 protein: CASSSWTGGTDTQYF. For the CDR3, the DNA is TGTGCCAGCAGCTCTTGGACAGGGGGCACAGATACGCAGTATTTT. The chain couples TRBV7-9 to TRBJ2-3; 9 nucleotides agree with TRBD1. V gave up 4 bases and J gave up 1 base; unmatched junction bases: 3. Per the germline V gene, CDR1 is SEHNR and CDR2 is FQNEAQ (reference sequence). This CDR3 contains 15 residues.

This chain connects TRBV6-5 to TRBJ1-1; the D gene is possibly TRBD1 (5 bases). V lost 5 bases, J lost 0 bases, and 13 bases lay in between. CDR3 length equals 15 residues. In germline, CDR1 is MNHEY, CDR2 SVGAGI. CDR3 sequence (DNA): TGTGCCAGCAGTGGAGACAGACCCATGAACACTGAAGCTTTCTTT. Translated, it gives CASSGDRPMNTEAFF.

This clone was seen a few times. This chain connects TRBV5-1 to TRBJ2-7, with 7 bases fitting TRBD1. J gave up 5 bases and V 1 base, and 3 bases lay outside the gene matches. Germline V lookup: CDR1 SGHRS, CDR2 YFSETQ. There are 13 residues in the CDR3. CDR3 amino acids: CASSLLTGNEQYF. CDR3 nucleotides: TGCGCCAGCAGCTTGTTGACAGGGAACGAGCAGTACTTC.

This chain uses TRBV27 with TRBJ2-7, with 9 bases aligning to TRBD1. V was clipped by 5 bases and J by 4 bases; unmatched bases: 9. The CDR3 sequence is 15 residues long. Germline CDR1 reads MNHEY; CDR2 reads SMNVEV (reference sequence). The CDR3 sequence: CASSPTGTGWYEQYF. Written as DNA, the CDR3 is TGTGCCAGCAGTCCAACGGGGACAGGGTGGTACGAGCAGTACTTC.

The rearrangement uses TRBV11-3 and TRBJ1-5, with D unresolved. Trimming shortened V by 5 bases and J by 0 bases, and 14 bases separated the two germline ends. The CDR3 consists of 16 residues. CDR1 and CDR2 from the germline V gene are SGHNT and YENEEA. The CDR3: CASSPKRYSSNQPQHF. The DNA for the CDR3 is TGTGCCAGCAGCCCAAAGCGCTATAGTAGCAATCAGCCCCAGCATTTT. Together with reference TRBV11-3 and TRBJ1-5, the CDR3 gives the full variable domain: EAGVVQSPRYKIIEKKQPVAFWCNPISGHNTLYWYLQNLGQGPELLIRYENEEAVDDSQLPKDRFSAERLKGVDSTLKIQPAELGDSAVYLCASSPKRYSSNQPQHFGDGTRLSIL.

This clone was seen just once. The chain couples TRBV9 to TRBJ2-6; 15 bases are shared with TRBD2. Losses at the gene ends were 2 bases for V and 0 bases for J; bases not matched to a gene: 12. The CDR3 covers 22 residues. Germline V gene sequence: CDR1 SGDLS, CDR2 YYNGEE. CDR3 protein: CASSVGLAGGTHFSSGANVLTF. Here the CDR3 DNA reads TGTGCCAGCAGCGTGGGACTAGCGGGGGGCACCCACTTTAGCTCTGGGGCCAACGTCCTGACTTTC. The whole variable domain, filled in from reference TRBV9 and TRBJ2-6, reads DSGVTQTPKHLITATGQRVTLRCSPRSGDLSVYWYQQSLDQGLQFLIQYYNGEERAKGNILERFSAQQFPDLHSELNLSSLELGDSALYFCASSVGLAGGTHFSSGANVLTFGAGSRLTVL.

The chain carries TRBV6-5 and TRBJ2-2; 10 bases are a match to TRBD1. CDR3 length: 15 residues. Germline V gene lookup returns CDR1 MNHEY and CDR2 SVGAGI. The V segment lost 7 bases and the J segment 0 bases; nucleotides outside the gene matches: 2. CDR3 residues: CASMTGGANTGELFF. In DNA, the CDR3 is TGTGCCAGCATGACAGGGGGCGCGAACACCGGGGAGCTGTTTTTT.